Shown below are 15 T cell receptor beta chains from a single sample sequenced in a study of blood T cell repertoires in COVID-19. Generated by immunoSEQ multiplex PCR, the TCRdb table keeps only in-frame clones and is missing some. The repertoire includes over 75,000 clones, 80% to 85% of them detected once, and roughly a third sits in the top ten. Sequencing input: peripheral blood. The receptors were sampled from a woman of 80 years or more with active or convalescent COVID-19.

The chain has TRBV28 and TRBJ2-1, with D tentatively TRBD1 (5 bases). This CDR3 is built from 17 residues. The V end lost 3 bases, the J end lost 7 bases, and 22 bases lay between the germline ends. Germline V gene data show CDR1 as MDHEN and CDR2 as SYDVKM. In DNA form, the CDR3 reads TGTGCCAGCAGTTTTGAGTTCGGGTCAGGGTATGCGAATGAGCAGTTCTTC. This translates into CASSFEFGSGYANEQFF.

The chain uses TRBV11-2 and TRBJ2-4; 9 bases map to TRBD2. Germline values: CDR1 SGHAT, CDR2 FQNNGV. V was clipped by 5 bases and J by 6 bases; unmatched bases: 20. This CDR3 has 19 amino acids. The CDR3 region has the DNA TGTGCCAGCAGCCCGTACCTGGGACTAGCTACGAGAGGTGGAAACATTCAGTACTTC. Translating it yields CASSPYLGLATRGGNIQYF.

The chain recombines TRBV7-2 with TRBJ2-5; 9 positions match TRBD2. Germline trimming cut 2 bases from V and 1 base from J; bases unmatched to any gene: 2. The CDR3 loop spans 15 amino acids. Germline V gene data show CDR1 as SGHTA and CDR2 as FQGNSA. In DNA, the CDR3 is TGTGCCAGCAGCTTAATTAGCGGGGGCCAAGAGACCCAGTACTTC. Its translation: CASSLISGGQETQYF.

This chain joins TRBV5-6 and TRBJ1-1; 7 bases fit TRBD1. The CDR3 runs to 14 residues. Losses at the gene ends were 4 bases for V and 3 bases for J; bases not matched to a gene: 6. The germline gives CDR1 SGHDT, CDR2 YYEEEE. The CDR3 loop reads CASSPTGSDTEAFF. The DNA for the CDR3 is TGTGCCAGCAGCCCGACAGGGTCCGACACTGAAGCTTTCTTT.

The chain carries TRBV5-6 and TRBJ2-1, with D possibly TRBD2 on 5 matching bases. The germline V gene encodes CDR1 SGHDT and CDR2 YYEEEE. The V and J ends lost 5 bases and 0 bases respectively, with 12 bases between them. The CDR3 is 15 residues long. CDR3 in amino acids: CASRVGLGSYNEQFF. The CDR3 DNA follows: TGTGCCAGCAGAGTCGGACTGGGCTCCTACAATGAGCAGTTCTTC.

V usage is TRBV19 and J usage is TRBJ1-5; weak D call: TRBD1 (5 bases). The CDR3 extends over 14 amino acids. V lost 8 bases and J 7 bases, leaving 18 bases between the germline ends. The germline gives CDR1 LNHDA, CDR2 SQIVND (reference sequence). CDR3 amino acids: CASGRRGEEQPQHF. CDR3 coding DNA: TGTGCCAGTGGGAGGAGAGGGGAGGAGCAGCCCCAGCATTTT.

This chain joins TRBV7-2 and TRBJ1-2; possibly TRBD1 for D (5 bases). The CDR3 length is 13 residues. The V gene's germline CDR1 is SGHTA and CDR2 FQGNSA. V was clipped by 5 bases and J by 4 bases, with 11 bases between them. The CDR3 loop reads CASSLKTAYGYTF. Here the CDR3 DNA reads TGTGCCAGCAGCCTTAAGACAGCCTATGGCTACACCTTC.

V gene TRBV5-1 combines with J gene TRBJ2-3, with 10 bases lining up with TRBD1. Germline trimming cut 4 bases from V and 6 bases from J; bases unmatched to any gene: 8. CDR1 is SGHRS and CDR2 is YFSETQ in the germline V gene. This CDR3 is built from 15 residues. The CDR3 nucleotides are TGCGCCAGCAGCCTGTCCGGGACAGGGGCGGATACGCAGTATTTT. Translating gives CASSLSGTGADTQYF.

The rearrangement joins TRBV6-1 to TRBJ2-4, with TRBD1 matching 12 bases. The CDR3 totals 18 residues. Germline V CDR1 and CDR2: MNHNS, SASEGT. V lost 4 bases to trimming and J lost 7 bases; unmatched junction nucleotides: 14. The CDR3 reads CASSGVRDRGRSVNIQYF. The DNA for the CDR3 is TGTGCCAGCAGTGGCGTCCGGGACAGGGGGCGATCTGTGAACATTCAGTACTTC.

V gene TRBV5-1 combines with J gene TRBJ2-1; 7 positions match TRBD2. The V gene's germline CDR1 is SGHRS and CDR2 YFSETQ. Trimming took 4 bases from V and 2 from J; bases not matched to a gene: 9. The CDR3 is 16 amino acids. The CDR3 nucleotides are TGCGCCAGCAGCCCTCTAGGTGGGGGGGCCTACAATGAGCAGTTCTTC. Protein: CASSPLGGGAYNEQFF. The full variable domain, with the rest looked up from reference TRBV5-1 and TRBJ2-1, is KAGVTQTPRYLIKTRGQQVTLSCSPISGHRSVSWYQQTPGQGLQFLFEYFSETQRNKGNFPGRFSGRQFSNSRSEMNVSTLELGDSALYLCASSPLGGGAYNEQFFGPGTRLTVL.

In its sample, this clone was seen once. This chain uses TRBV18 with TRBJ1-4; 7 nucleotides match TRBD1. Germline-derived CDR1 and CDR2 are KGHSH and LQKENI. V dropped 6 bases and J dropped 11; count of bases not matched to a gene: 12. This CDR3 spans 14 amino acids. The CDR3, as DNA: TGTGCCAGCTCGTCTGACAGGGCTATGATGAAACTGTTTTTT. This gives the protein CASSSDRAMMKLFF.

The chain combines TRBV6-4 with TRBJ2-1; TRBD1 matches at 7 bases. The CDR3 loop spans 13 amino acids. Germline V gene data show CDR1 as MRHNA and CDR2 as SNTAGT. V dropped 4 bases and J dropped 9; count of bases not matched to a gene: 6. The CDR3: CASSAQGSSEQFF. In nucleotides, the CDR3 is TGTGCCAGCAGTGCACAGGGGTCAAGTGAGCAGTTCTTC.

The genes are TRBV11-3 and TRBJ1-2; 7 nucleotides align to TRBD1. The CDR3 has 14 amino acids. The ends lost 5 bases at V and 4 bases at J; junction bases unmatched: 7. CDR1 is SGHNT and CDR2 is YENEEA in the germline V gene. The CDR3 loop is CASSPGQASYGYTF. The CDR3 nucleotides are TGTGCCAGCAGCCCTGGACAGGCGTCCTATGGCTACACCTTC.

This clone was picked up one time. The chain links TRBV6-6 to TRBJ2-3, with 13 bases aligning to TRBD2. This CDR3 is built from 16 residues. The junction had 7 bases not matched to a gene; V was cut back by 6 bases and J by 4 bases. In germline, CDR1 is MNHNY, CDR2 SVGAGI (reference sequence). CDR3 sequence (DNA): TGTGCCAGCAGAAAGGGACTAGCGGGAAGGGCAGATACGCAGTATTTT. Its protein is CASRKGLAGRADTQYF.

This chain connects TRBV3-1 (or the pseudogene TRBV3-2) to TRBJ1-1, with TRBD1 matching 9 bases. CDR1 LGHDT and CDR2 YNNKEL come from the germline V gene (reference sequence). This CDR3 contains 15 residues. After removal of 2 bases from V and 2 bases from J, the junction contained 3 bases not matched to a gene. The CDR3 coding sequence is TGTGCCAGCAGCCAACCGGGACAGGGAAACACTGAAGCTTTCTTT. Translating gives CASSQPGQGNTEAFF.